One sample yielded the 32 T cell receptor beta chains listed below, sequenced in a study of OX40 agonist ivuxolimab in advanced cancers. The method was immunoSEQ multiplex PCR; TCRdb's version includes in-frame clones alone and lacks a portion of them. The table includes about 99,000 clones, roughly 90% detected once. The sample consisted of CD4+ or CD8+ T cells sorted from blood, taken in a trial of the OX40 agonist ivuxolimab. The source is an adult with an advanced solid tumor such as melanoma, head and neck, liver or kidney cancer.

On this clone: A read error may produce the germline difference seen at one junction end. J is TRBJ2-3 and V is TRBV20-1; unclear D gene. The length of the CDR3 is 11 residues. CDR1 and CDR2 from the germline V gene are DFQATT and SNEGSKA (reference sequence). The CDR3 sequence is CRGASTDTQYF. DNA of the CDR3: TGTCGTGGAGCTAGCACAGATACGCAGTATTTT.

The chain links TRBV2 to TRBJ2-7, with TRBD1 identical over 7 bases. This CDR3 spans 14 amino acids. With V trimmed by 2 bases and J by 4 bases, 5 bases remained unmatched. Germline lookup yields CDR1 SNHLY and CDR2 FYNNEI. The CDR3: CASSEQGETYEQYF. The CDR3 coding sequence is TGTGCCAGCAGTGAACAGGGGGAAACTTACGAGCAGTACTTC.

The chain carries TRBV9 and TRBJ2-5; D might be TRBD2 (6 bases). Germline V CDR1 and CDR2: SGDLS, YYNGEE. The CDR3 runs to 14 residues. V was cut by 2 bases and J by 5 bases, with 13 bases left in between. The CDR3 bases are TGTGCCAGCAGCGTTGGTCCGGGACTCGAGACCCAGTACTTC. Encoded protein: CASSVGPGLETQYF.

This clone was counted a single time. The chain uses TRBV15 and TRBJ1-5; D possibly corresponds to TRBD1 (6 bases). The CDR3 loop spans 13 amino acids. The V end was cut by 5 bases, the J end by 6 bases, with 11 bases between. Germline V lookup: CDR1 LNHNV, CDR2 YYDKDF (reference sequence). The CDR3, as DNA: TGTGCCACCAGCCCAGGGGTGGTTCAGCCCCAGCATTTT. Its translation is CATSPGVVQPQHF.

The CDR3 region is CAISELTGGSEAFF. As DNA, the CDR3 is TGTGCCATCAGTGAGTTAACAGGGGGCTCTGAAGCTTTCTTT. V and J are TRBV10-3 and TRBJ1-1; TRBD1 matches 9 bases. CDR1 is ENHRY, CDR2 SYGVKD, per germline. The CDR3 contains 14 residues. V lost 1 base and J lost 6; bases outside the gene matches: 3.

This chain joins TRBV5-6 and TRBJ2-3, with unresolved D. The CDR3 runs to 15 residues. Germline loops: CDR1 SGHDT, CDR2 YYEEEE. Trimming shortened V by 0 bases and J by 2 bases, and 10 bases separated the two germline ends. The CDR3 coding sequence is TGTGCCAGCAGCTTGGGTAGACGGGTCACAGATACGCAGTATTTT. Amino acids: CASSLGRRVTDTQYF.

CDR3 protein: CATSRALPGQGRDIQYF. The CDR3 region has the DNA TGTGCCACCAGCAGAGCCCTTCCGGGACAGGGGAGGGACATTCAGTACTTC. The rearrangement joins TRBV15 to TRBJ2-4, with TRBD1 identical over 10 bases. With 1 base clipped from V and 8 bases from J, the junction kept 11 bases outside the gene matches. The CDR3 is made up of 17 amino acids. The germline V gene encodes CDR1 LNHNV and CDR2 YYDKDF (reference sequence).

CDR3 region: CASGGTGTETQYF. CDR3 DNA: TGTGCCAGCGGGGGGACAGGGACAGAGACCCAGTACTTC. V usage is TRBV6-5 and J usage is TRBJ2-5; 9 nucleotides align to TRBD1. CDR1 MNHEY and CDR2 SVGAGI come from the germline V gene. This CDR3 comprises 13 residues. The ends lost 8 bases at V and 4 bases at J; junction bases unmatched: 5.

DNA of the CDR3: TGTGCCAGCAGTAGGCATGGGACAGAAAAAGAGACCCAGTACTTC. Translating it yields CASSRHGTEKETQYF. The V call is TRBV27, the J call TRBJ2-5; 7 nucleotides align to TRBD1. This CDR3 has 15 residues. Germline CDR1 reads MNHEY; CDR2 reads SMNVEV (reference sequence). V trimming: 5 bases; J trimming: 3 bases; junction bases outside the gene matches: 9.

This clone was observed a single time. The rearrangement uses TRBV5-1 and TRBJ2-5, with 7 nucleotides matching TRBD1. This CDR3 has 14 residues. The germline CDR1 and CDR2 sequences are SGHRS and YFSETQ. With V trimmed by 1 base and J by 2 bases, 2 bases remained unmatched. The CDR3 loop reads CASSLTTGQETQYF. CDR3 sequence (DNA): TGCGCCAGCAGCTTGACGACAGGGCAAGAGACCCAGTACTTC.

A remark on this clone: Other nucleotide sequences from this sample produce the same CDR3. The genes are TRBV7-9 and TRBJ1-2; TRBD1 is a possible D gene (6 bases). The CDR3 length is 12 residues. Trimming stripped 5 bases from V and 3 bases from J, with 7 bases between. Germline assignment: CDR1 SEHNR and CDR2 FQNEAQ (reference sequence). CDR3 protein: CASSPGDYGYTF. The CDR3 bases are TGTGCCAGCAGCCCAGGGGACTATGGCTACACCTTC.

The chain couples TRBV10-3 to TRBJ2-1, with D perhaps matching TRBD1 (7 bases). CDR3 size: 14 residues. V lost 6 bases and J 12 bases, leaving 21 bases between the germline ends. Germline lookup yields CDR1 ENHRY and CDR2 SYGVKD. The CDR3 is CAIRRTKGGQSQFF. The CDR3 DNA follows: TGTGCCATCAGGCGGACTAAAGGGGGCCAATCGCAGTTCTTC.

The chain combines TRBV7-2 with TRBJ1-2; 8 bases align to TRBD1. V was clipped by 2 bases and J by 3 bases; unmatched bases: 2. The length of the CDR3 is 14 residues. Germline CDR1 SGHTA, CDR2 FQGNSA. The CDR3 sequence: CASSLTTGDYGYTF. The CDR3 DNA reads TGTGCCAGCAGCTTAACGACAGGGGACTATGGCTACACCTTC.

The CDR3 protein is CASSWTTNTGELFF. DNA for the CDR3: TGTGCCAGCAGTTGGACTACTAACACCGGGGAGCTGTTTTTT. V gene TRBV6-5 combines with J gene TRBJ2-2; possibly TRBD2 for D (6 bases). This CDR3 has 14 residues. V lost 4 bases, J lost 2 bases, and 8 bases lay in between. The germline V gene has CDR1 MNHEY and CDR2 SVGAGI.

V gene TRBV4-3 combines with J gene TRBJ1-2; tentative D call: TRBD1 (6 bases). The CDR3 spans 14 residues. The germline gives CDR1 LGHNA, CDR2 YSLEER. Trimming removed 0 bases from V and 5 bases from J, with 10 bases in between. The CDR3 region has the DNA TGCGCCAGCAGCCAAGAAGGGACATTTTATGGCTACACCTTC. Residues: CASSQEGTFYGYTF.

The rearrangement joins TRBV9 to TRBJ1-2; D is uncertain. The CDR3 covers 15 residues. V was trimmed by 4 bases and J by 5 bases, leaving 18 bases between them. In germline, CDR1 is SGDLS, CDR2 YYNGEE. The DNA for the CDR3 is TGTGCCAGCAGCCGACATGATACACTAGGGTATGGCTACACCTTC. Protein product: CASSRHDTLGYGYTF.

The chain links TRBV18 to TRBJ2-5; TRBD1 matches at 12 bases. The germline gives CDR1 KGHSH, CDR2 LQKENI. V dropped 3 bases and J dropped 5; count of bases not matched to a gene: 4. The CDR3 is 15 amino acids. The chain's CDR3 is CASSPGQGALETQYF. The DNA for the CDR3 is TGTGCCAGCTCACCGGGACAGGGGGCGCTTGAGACCCAGTACTTC.

This chain joins TRBV29-1 and TRBJ2-1; 9 bases line up with TRBD2. Germline V CDR1 and CDR2: SQVTM, ANQGSEA. The J segment lost 0 bases and the V segment lost 3 bases, leaving 6 bases of the junction unmatched. The CDR3 sequence is 16 residues long. This CDR3 is CSVDEGTSRSYNEQFF. The DNA for the CDR3 is TGCAGCGTTGATGAGGGGACTAGCCGCTCCTACAATGAGCAGTTCTTC.

In nucleotides, the CDR3 is TGTGCCACGACAGCGCCTTTGAACACTGAAGCTTTCTTT. This encodes CATTAPLNTEAFF. The chain recombines TRBV28 with TRBJ1-1; D is perhaps TRBD1 (5 bases). Germline V gene data show CDR1 as MDHEN and CDR2 as SYDVKM. The V end lost 10 bases, the J end lost 0 bases, and 12 bases lay between the germline ends. This CDR3 region has 13 residues.

The chain recombines TRBV5-6 with TRBJ2-5, with 9 nucleotides matching TRBD1. The J call may be in error: the DNA end matches TRBJ2-7 better. The CDR3 totals 15 residues. CDR1 SGHDT and CDR2 YYEEEE come from the germline V gene. CDR3 sequence: CASSLFFDRGYEQYF. In nucleotides, the CDR3 is TGTGCCAGCAGCTTGTTTTTCGACAGGGGGTACGAGCAGTACTTC.

The V and J genes are TRBV7-3 and TRBJ2-7; D gene unclear. The CDR3 is 13 residues long. CDR1 and CDR2 from the germline V gene are SGHTA and FQGTGA. With 2 bases removed from V and 4 bases from J, the gap between germline ends came to 9 bases. The CDR3 nucleotides are TGTGCCAGCAGCTTAGTCCCCCTGTACGAGCAGTACTTC. Translated: CASSLVPLYEQYF.

The chain joins TRBV27 to TRBJ2-5, with 9 nucleotides matching TRBD2. Germline V lookup: CDR1 MNHEY, CDR2 SMNVEV (reference sequence). The CDR3 runs 15 residues. J was trimmed by 2 bases and V by 2 bases; bases with no gene match: 3. The CDR3: CASSLGTSRQETQYF. CDR3 in DNA: TGTGCCAGCAGTTTAGGGACTAGCAGACAAGAGACCCAGTACTTC.

The V gene is TRBV28, the J gene TRBJ2-1, with a possible D match to TRBD2 (6 bases). V was cut by 9 bases and J by 8 bases, with 20 bases left in between. Germline V lookup: CDR1 MDHEN, CDR2 SYDVKM. The CDR3 extends over 14 amino acids. For the CDR3, the DNA is TGTGCCAGTACCAAAGCGGGCACGAACGATGAGCAGTTCTTC. Translating it yields CASTKAGTNDEQFF.

V is TRBV14 and J is TRBJ2-5; 14 bases align to TRBD2. V dropped 1 base and J dropped 4; count of bases not matched to a gene: 5. The CDR3 totals 17 residues. Germline values: CDR1 SGHDN, CDR2 FVKESK. CDR3 sequence reads: CASSQVLGLAGGETQYF. For the CDR3, the DNA is TGTGCCAGCAGCCAAGTATTAGGACTAGCGGGAGGAGAGACCCAGTACTTC. Combining the CDR3 with reference TRBV14 and TRBJ2-5 gives the whole variable domain EAGVTQFPSHSVIEKGQTVTLRCDPISGHDNLYWYRRVMGKEIKFLLHFVKESKQDESGMPNNRFLAERTGGTYSTLKVQPAELEDSGVYFCASSQVLGLAGGETQYFGPGTRLLVL.

This rearrangement joins TRBV10-3 to TRBJ2-7, with 10 positions matching TRBD2. The CDR3 totals 14 residues. V lost 6 bases, J lost 5 bases, and 7 bases stayed unmatched. Germline assignment: CDR1 ENHRY and CDR2 SYGVKD. DNA of the CDR3: TGTGCCATCAGCCACAGCGGGAGGGCCAACGAGCAGTACTTC. Amino acid sequence: CAISHSGRANEQYF.

This clone appeared once. The chain couples TRBV28 to TRBJ1-2, with 9 bases that match TRBD1. With 6 bases clipped from V and 8 bases from J, the junction kept 19 bases outside the gene matches. CDR1 and CDR2 (germline): MDHEN, SYDVKM. The CDR3 is 17 residues long. CDR3 loop: CASSSGTGIGRSLGYTF. The CDR3 DNA is TGTGCCAGCAGCTCCGGGACAGGGATTGGTAGATCCTTAGGCTACACCTTC.

This chain uses TRBV13 with TRBJ1-2; a possible D gene is TRBD1 (6 bases). This CDR3 comprises 15 residues. V lost 0 bases and J lost 4, with 12 bases in between. Per the germline V gene, CDR1 is PRHDT and CDR2 is FYEKMQ (reference sequence). The CDR3: CASSLGGGKGYGYTF. CDR3 sequence (DNA): TGTGCCAGCAGCTTAGGAGGGGGTAAGGGCTATGGCTACACCTTC.

The chain couples TRBV7-6 to TRBJ2-3; TRBD2 matches 8 bases. The length of the CDR3 is 13 residues. Trimming took 6 bases from V and 3 from J; bases not matched to a gene: 2. Germline V gene lookup returns CDR1 SGHVS and CDR2 FNYEAQ. The CDR3 nucleotides are TGTGCCAGCAGAACTAGCGGAACAGATACGCAGTATTTT. It yields the protein CASRTSGTDTQYF.

In its sample, this clone was seen once. The rearrangement uses TRBV29-1 and TRBJ2-3, with 7 bases matching TRBD1. J gave up 2 bases and V 7 bases, and 3 bases lay outside the gene matches. The CDR3 sequence is 12 residues long. CDR1 is SQVTM, CDR2 ANQGSEA, per germline. The CDR3 sequence: CSAGTDTDTQYF. CDR3 DNA sequence: TGCAGCGCCGGGACAGACACAGATACGCAGTATTTT.

The chain employs TRBV5-4 and TRBJ2-5, with D possibly being TRBD2 (6 bases). The CDR3 runs 11 residues. Per germline, CDR1 SGHNT and CDR2 YYREEE (reference sequence). Deletions cut 5 bases from V and 5 bases from J, with 7 bases between. The CDR3 is CASSRGETQYF. CDR3 DNA sequence: TGTGCCAGCAGTCGGGGGGAGACCCAGTACTTC.

The genes are TRBV7-2 and TRBJ1-1; D not certain. V gave up 2 bases and J gave up 0 bases, with 13 bases separating them. Germline-derived CDR1 and CDR2 are SGHTA and FQGNSA. This CDR3 is built from 16 residues. CDR3 sequence reads: CASSLTPSSMNTEAFF. The CDR3, as DNA: TGTGCCAGCAGCTTAACCCCTTCTAGCATGAACACTGAAGCTTTCTTT.

The V and J genes are TRBV4-2 and TRBJ2-1, with 10 bases lining up with TRBD1. J gave up 0 bases and V 2 bases, and 7 bases lay outside the gene matches. Looked up from germline, CDR1 is LGHNA and CDR2 is YNFKEQ. There are 18 residues in the CDR3. In DNA, the CDR3 is TGTGCCAGCAGCCAAAAGACAGGGGGCACTCGCTCCTACAATGAGCAGTTCTTC. Encoded protein: CASSQKTGGTRSYNEQFF.